One sample yielded the 25 T cell receptor beta chains listed below, sequenced in a study of T cell responses to AZD1222 COVID-19 vaccine. Data came from immunoSEQ multiplex PCR; TCRdb stores just in-frame clones and leaves some out. The data show over 150,000 clones, about 93% seen once. Sequences were derived from peripheral blood, sampled 28 days after the second dose of the MenACWY control vaccine. These receptors all stem from an adult who received the MenACWY meningococcal vaccine as a control.

This chain joins TRBV30 and TRBJ2-3; 10 bases line up with TRBD2. J gave up 5 bases and V 0 bases, and 11 bases lay outside the gene matches. Germline loops: CDR1 GTSNPN, CDR2 SVGIG (reference sequence). The CDR3 covers 17 residues. This CDR3 reads CAWSVLGLAAGVDTQYF. DNA for the CDR3: TGTGCCTGGAGTGTACTAGGACTAGCGGCGGGGGTAGATACGCAGTATTTT.

V and J are TRBV6-5 and TRBJ1-6; 12 positions match TRBD1. Germline V gene sequence: CDR1 MNHEY, CDR2 SVGAGI. Trimming at V came to 4 bases and at J to 9 bases, leaving 4 bases not matched to a gene. The CDR3 is 15 residues long. CDR3 sequence reads: CASSSGQGAFSPLHF. CDR3 coding DNA: TGTGCCAGCAGTTCGGGACAGGGGGCCTTTTCACCCCTCCACTTT.

The V call is TRBV27, the J call TRBJ2-3, with D uncertain. The V end was cut by 5 bases, the J end by 1 base, with 4 bases between. The CDR3 loop spans 12 amino acids. Germline lookup yields CDR1 MNHEY and CDR2 SMNVEV (reference sequence). The CDR3 reads CASSTRTDTQYF. In DNA form, the CDR3 reads TGTGCCAGCAGTACACGCACAGATACGCAGTATTTT.

This clone showed up just a few times. The chain employs TRBV28 and TRBJ2-2; tentatively, D is TRBD2 (5 bases). Germline loops: CDR1 MDHEN, CDR2 SYDVKM. The ends were cut back, 3 bases at V and 6 bases at J, with 8 bases in the middle. This CDR3 has 13 amino acids. CDR3 bases: TGTGCCAGCAGTTTGAGGGTCCCCGGGGAGCTGTTTTTT. Translation: CASSLRVPGELFF.

The genes are TRBV19 and TRBJ1-5, with 9 nucleotides matching TRBD1. With 7 bases clipped from V and 0 bases from J, the junction kept 10 bases outside the gene matches. Germline CDR1 and CDR2: LNHDA and SQIVND (reference sequence). The CDR3 has 17 amino acids. The CDR3 is CASNHPGTGSSNQPQHF. CDR3 coding DNA: TGTGCCAGTAACCACCCCGGGACAGGGTCTAGCAATCAGCCCCAGCATTTT.

The genes are TRBV29-1 and TRBJ2-3; D unclear. Germline V gene sequence: CDR1 SQVTM, CDR2 ANQGSEA. There are 12 residues in the CDR3. Trimming stripped 6 bases from V and 4 bases from J, with 11 bases between. In DNA, the CDR3 is TGCAGCGTGTCAAGTTCGGCAGATACGCAGTATTTT. As protein: CSVSSSADTQYF.

The chain employs TRBV4-1 and TRBJ1-1; D remains unclear. Germline assignment: CDR1 MGHRA and CDR2 YSYEKL. This CDR3 comprises 16 residues. The ends were cut back, 1 base at V and 1 base at J, with 13 bases in the middle. The CDR3 spells CASSQGPSTRNTEAFF. The CDR3 nucleotides read TGCGCCAGCAGCCAAGGCCCCTCTACAAGGAACACTGAAGCTTTCTTT.

The chain employs TRBV5-4 and TRBJ1-2; D unclear. The germline V gene encodes CDR1 SGHNT and CDR2 YYREEE (reference sequence). V was clipped by 3 bases and J by 0 bases, with 15 bases between them. The CDR3 spans 16 residues. The CDR3 loop is CASSSSVSAANYGYTF. The CDR3 DNA reads as TGTGCCAGCAGCTCCTCGGTCTCGGCCGCTAACTATGGCTACACCTTC. The full variable domain, in which reference TRBV5-4 and TRBJ1-2 provide the parts outside the CDR3, is ETGVTQSPTHLIKTRGQQVTLRCSSQSGHNTVSWYQQALGQGPQFIFQYYREEENGRGNFPPRFSGLQFPNYSSELNVNALELDDSALYLCASSSSVSAANYGYTFGSGTRLTVV.

The J gene is TRBJ2-7, the V gene TRBV11-3, with D tentatively TRBD2 (6 bases). CDR1 is SGHNT and CDR2 is YENEEA in the germline V gene. The length of the CDR3 is 14 residues. The V gene lost 1 base and the J gene lost 3 bases, with 10 bases spanning the gap. The CDR3 nucleotides read TGTGCCAGCAGCTTAGGGGGGGATCGCTACGAGCAGTACTTC. Protein sequence: CASSLGGDRYEQYF.

This chain joins TRBV19 and TRBJ1-4; D gene unclear. V shed 5 bases and J shed 8 bases, with 12 bases lying between them. Per the germline V gene, CDR1 is LNHDA and CDR2 is SQIVND (reference sequence). The CDR3 spans 13 residues. The CDR3 nucleotides are TGTGCCAGTAGTCTTTGGACGGAAGAAAAACTGTTTTTT. The encoded protein is CASSLWTEEKLFF.

The rearrangement joins TRBV19 to TRBJ1-5; D is uncertain. This CDR3 is 15 amino acids long. Trimming took off 5 bases at V and 0 bases at J, with 11 bases between the two ends. Germline loops: CDR1 LNHDA, CDR2 SQIVND (reference sequence). CDR3 DNA sequence: TGTGCCAGTAGTCCCACGGTAAATAGCAATCAGCCCCAGCATTTT. This codes for CASSPTVNSNQPQHF.

The chain has TRBV13 and TRBJ2-1; 7 bases are shared with TRBD2. The V gene end was trimmed by 5 bases and the J gene end by 10 bases; junction bases not matched to a gene: 11. There are 14 residues in the CDR3. Germline V gene sequence: CDR1 PRHDT, CDR2 FYEKMQ (reference sequence). The CDR3 DNA is TGTGCCAGCAGCGCCCCCGGGGGGTCGAACGAGCAGTTCTTC. Protein: CASSAPGGSNEQFF.

The chain carries TRBV5-6 and TRBJ2-5, with 8 positions matching TRBD1. V lost 6 bases to trimming and J lost 5 bases; unmatched junction nucleotides: 18. Germline lookup yields CDR1 SGHDT and CDR2 YYEEEE. This CDR3 spans 17 amino acids. The CDR3 loop reads CASTSGTGVVGRETQYF. The CDR3 nucleotides are TGTGCCAGCACCTCAGGGACAGGTGTTGTGGGGCGGGAGACCCAGTACTTC.

The genes are TRBV9 and TRBJ1-1; 7 bases map to TRBD1. Trimming took 2 bases from V and 4 from J; bases not matched to a gene: 5. Germline V gene sequence: CDR1 SGDLS, CDR2 YYNGEE. CDR3 size: 14 residues. The CDR3 coding sequence is TGTGCCAGCAGCGTTCTGACAGGGACCACTGAAGCTTTCTTT. It codes for CASSVLTGTTEAFF.

V gene TRBV12-3 or TRBV12-4 combines with J gene TRBJ1-2; possibly TRBD1 for D (6 bases). The CDR3 runs 13 residues. The V end was cut by 5 bases, the J end by 7 bases, with 14 bases between. DNA of the CDR3: TGTGCCAGCAGTCCCGGACGGGGGCCTGGCTACACCTTC. It translates to CASSPGRGPGYTF.

The V call is TRBV25-1, the J call TRBJ2-7, with TRBD1 identical over 8 bases. The germline CDR1 and CDR2 sequences are MGHDK and SYGVNS. Trimming removed 8 bases from V and 1 base from J; junction bases left unmatched: 4. CDR3 length equals 13 residues. The CDR3 nucleotides read TGTGCCAGCCGCGGGACAGGATCCTACGAGCAGTACTTC. Translation gives CASRGTGSYEQYF.

The chain carries TRBV5-5 and TRBJ2-1; 8 bases match TRBD2. Germline-derived CDR1 and CDR2 are SGHKS and YYEKEE (reference sequence). The CDR3 runs to 17 residues. Trimming removed 3 bases from V and 0 bases from J; junction bases left unmatched: 8. The CDR3 bases are TGTGCCAGCAGCTCTAGCGGGCTTAGATACTCCTACAATGAGCAGTTCTTC. This translates into CASSSSGLRYSYNEQFF. Variable domain in full (rest from reference TRBV5-5 and TRBJ2-1): DAGVTQSPTHLIKTRGQQVTLRCSPISGHKSVSWYQQVLGQGPQFIFQYYEKEERGRGNFPDRFSARQFPNYSSELNVNALLLGDSALYLCASSSSGLRYSYNEQFFGPGTRLTVL.

The gene calls are TRBV5-6 and TRBJ2-5; D is possibly TRBD2 (6 bases). CDR3 length equals 14 residues. V lost 3 bases to trimming and J lost 4 bases, with 13 bases between them. Germline CDR1 and CDR2: SGHDT and YYEEEE. CDR3 DNA sequence: TGTGCCAGCAGCTCCCGGGGGACGTTAGAGACCCAGTACTTC. Residues: CASSSRGTLETQYF.

This rearrangement joins TRBV5-1 to TRBJ1-4; the D is unclear. Trimming cost V 4 bases and J 11 bases, with 21 bases left between them. CDR1 and CDR2 from the germline V gene are SGHRS and YFSETQ. The CDR3 runs to 15 residues. The DNA of the CDR3 is TGCGCCAGCAGCCCGATTAGTGAAATGAAGGATAAACTGTTTTTT. This codes for CASSPISEMKDKLFF.

The rearrangement uses TRBV2 and TRBJ1-6, with 7 positions matching TRBD1. Unmatched junction bases numbered 7, after V lost 6 bases and J lost 5 bases. Germline CDR1 is SNHLY and CDR2 is FYNNEI. This CDR3 has 15 amino acids. The CDR3 loop reads CASRVGTVDNSPLHF. The CDR3 DNA reads as TGTGCCAGCAGGGTCGGGACAGTTGATAATTCACCCCTCCACTTT.

The rearrangement uses TRBV7-8 and TRBJ1-1; no clear D gene. Trimming pared 5 bases from V and 7 bases from J, leaving 14 bases between. Germline-derived CDR1 and CDR2 are SGHVS and FQNEAQ. The CDR3 runs to 13 residues. The CDR3 is CASSPLSQIEAFF. The CDR3 region has the DNA TGTGCCAGCAGCCCTCTTTCCCAGATTGAAGCTTTCTTT.

V and J are TRBV18 and TRBJ1-1; D unclear. CDR1 is KGHSH and CDR2 is LQKENI in the germline V gene. The CDR3 extends over 15 amino acids. Trimming pared 2 bases from V and 0 bases from J, leaving 10 bases between. The CDR3 loop is CASSPGGSMNTEAFF. Here the CDR3 DNA reads TGTGCCAGCTCACCAGGAGGGTCCATGAACACTGAAGCTTTCTTT.

The gene calls are TRBV3-1 (or the pseudogene TRBV3-2) and TRBJ2-6, with a tentative D call TRBD2 (6 bases). Trimming removed 7 bases at V and 0 bases at J, with 13 bases between. The CDR3 is 16 residues long. CDR1 is LGHDT and CDR2 is YNNKEL in the germline V gene (reference sequence). Written as DNA, the CDR3 is TGTGCCAGCACCTCACGGCGGGACTCTGGGGCCAACGTCCTGACTTTC. This codes for CASTSRRDSGANVLTF.

The chain carries TRBV5-1 and TRBJ1-2; D is perhaps TRBD1 (5 bases). The CDR3 runs to 14 residues. Looked up from germline, CDR1 is SGHRS and CDR2 is YFSETQ. V shed 7 bases and J shed 0 bases, with 13 bases lying between them. In DNA, the CDR3 is TGCGCCAGCGGGACGGGGACTTCTAACTATGGCTACACCTTC. It specifies CASGTGTSNYGYTF.

V usage is TRBV7-2 and J usage is TRBJ1-5; TRBD1 might be the D (5 bases). The CDR3 runs to 14 residues. Trimming took off 1 base at V and 7 bases at J, with 11 bases between the two ends. Germline assignment: CDR1 SGHTA and CDR2 FQGNSA. The CDR3 is CASSLEGAGQPQHF. In nucleotides, the CDR3 is TGTGCCAGCAGCTTAGAAGGGGCAGGACAGCCCCAGCATTTT.